This note documents a single T cell receptor beta chain sequence. Its cognate antigen has yet to be identified. Per-base qualities were not stored, and no clone one base away is much larger. The data are from a study of T cell responses to AZD1222 COVID-19 vaccine (dated by TCRdb to the early 2020s). General notes on the study: AZD1222 recipients whose second dose came at about 4 weeks and those whose second dose came at about 12 weeks were combined into one group, since spike-specific TCR depth and breadth did not differ between the two schedules. Trial participants were enrolled by age into 18-55, 56-69 and 70-plus year subgroups, with roughly 160, 29 and 62 TCR-sequenced participants respectively. A total of about 240 trial participants underwent TCR sequencing, of whom some 210 received two doses of AZD1222 and around 26 received two doses of the MenACWY control vaccine.

According to the study, the label for this sample's time point signals: baseline before first vaccination. The vaccinee samples were drawn from two UK trials, COV001 and COV002, one of which was a single-blind randomized controlled phase 2/3 trial testing AZD1222 (ChAdOx1 nCoV-19) in healthy adults. Trial participant PBMC samples were collected at day 0 and day 28 after the second dose for TCRbeta chain sequencing. The CDR3 regions of human TCRbeta chains were analyzed by immunosequencing. The original pipeline was this. Repertoire TCRs were checked for matches against a reference library of SARS-CoV-2-specific TCRs that had been generated using the MIRA antigen-specificity platform. Breadth was defined as the fraction of unique TCRs that were SARS-CoV-2-associated, and depth was defined as the fraction of total T cells that were SARS-CoV-2-associated. Using the MIRA data, each spike-specific TCR was mapped to the spike region that the TCR reacts to and placed in a CD4 or CD8 class. Log10-transformed breadth and depth values were compared by one-way ANOVA with Sidak's multiple comparisons tests. TCRdb re-hosts the immuneACCESS table, in-frame sequences only. Its copies lack some clones; in the studies checked, an unresolved V gene accounts for under half of them, and the cause for the rest is not known. The V and J calls and clone size come from that table; D and trimming were worked out from the DNA. Here the sample has around 100,000 clones; 84% occur a single time. The top ten hold about 18% of the sample.

Results the study describes overall, beyond this receptor: The whole spike protein was spanned by vaccine-associated CD4 TCRs, and dominant responses were seen in regions 160-218 and 743-854. Conclusions about previously exposed vaccinees were limited because only five to seven AZD1222 recipients were SARS-CoV-2 seropositive at baseline. Epitopes outside the regions mutated in the B.1.351 and B.1.1.7 variants were reportedly recognized by nearly half of the unique spike-specific TCRs. Participants were mostly white British, with more females than males. The authors suggested clonal diversity may have been underestimated. A significant rise in spike-specific TCR breadth and depth was observed after two AZD1222 doses relative to day 0 and relative to MenACWY recipients. In the small 56-69-year group, the increase in depth fell short of significance, most likely because of low power. Because no day 14 peak-response samples were available, repertoires were characterized only after the peak T cell response.

The clonotype comes from an adult in good health. The sequencing here drew on peripheral blood, taken on day 0 of AZD1222 vaccination.

The sequence in DNA is TGTGCCAGCAGGGACAGGGGGGGAGTGAACACTGAAGCTTTCTTT. Its coded protein is CASRDRGGVNTEAFF. The V and J segments used are TRBV5-4 and TRBJ1-1; TRBD1 matches 10 bases in the middle. Counted from cysteine to phenylalanine, this CDR3 has 15 amino acids. The sequence is cut down to CDR3 DNA, 45 bases in frame from base 1. The germline V gene encodes CDR1 SGHNT and CDR2 YYREEE (reference sequence). The germline V end is reduced by 5 bases and the J end by 0 bases; junction bases left unmatched: 4.